This passage covers 25 T cell receptor beta chains from one sample sequenced in a study of response to subunit inactivated influenza vaccine. TCRdb analysed the RT-PCR reads with MiXCR anew, one entry per CDR3 protein. The sample lists roughly 500,000 distinct CDR3 sequences; roughly 27% were seen once. This sample comprised CD4+ T cells sorted from PBMCs, obtained roughly 5 days after vaccination. These receptors were collected from a man over 45 who received an inactivated influenza vaccine.

The rearrangement joins TRBV3-1 to TRBJ2-2; tentative D call: TRBD2 (6 bases). Looked up from germline, CDR1 is LGHDT and CDR2 is YNNKEL (reference sequence). CDR3 length equals 15 residues. V was cut by 4 bases and J by 8 bases, with 17 bases left in between. The CDR3 DNA follows: TGTGCCAGCAGCCCCGATCTAGCGACGGGGGGGGAGCTGTTTTTT. Its protein product is CASSPDLATGGELFF. Supplemented by reference TRBV3-1 and TRBJ2-2, the full variable domain reads DTAVSQTPKYLVTQMGNDKSIKCEQNLGHDTMYWYKQDSKKFLKIMFSYNNKELIINETVPNRFSPKSPDKAHLNLHINSLELGDSAVYFCASSPDLATGGELFFGEGSRLTVL.

The genes are TRBV28 and TRBJ1-2, with D unresolved. Germline lookup yields CDR1 MDHEN and CDR2 SYDVKM. This CDR3 region has 13 residues. Trimming took off 4 bases at V and 6 bases at J, with 12 bases between the two ends. The CDR3 DNA sequence: TGTGCCAGCAGTTACGACGTCTCTCATGGCTACACCTTC. Translated: CASSYDVSHGYTF.

This clonotype was observed a few times. V is TRBV5-5 and J is TRBJ2-1; possibly TRBD2 for D (8 bases). The germline V gene encodes CDR1 SGHKS and CDR2 YYEKEE (reference sequence). The CDR3 runs to 13 residues. V was pared by 4 bases and J by 12 bases, with 17 bases between. The CDR3 DNA reads as TGTGCCAGCAGCCTAGACAGGGCGGGAGGGCAGTTCTTC. This translates into CASSLDRAGGQFF. The whole variable domain, filled in from reference TRBV5-5 and TRBJ2-1, reads DAGVTQSPTHLIKTRGQQVTLRCSPISGHKSVSWYQQVLGQGPQFIFQYYEKEERGRGNFPDRFSARQFPNYSSELNVNALLLGDSALYLCASSLDRAGGQFFGPGTRLTVL.

The J gene is TRBJ2-7, the V gene TRBV28; D unclear. This CDR3 is built from 10 residues. Germline lookup yields CDR1 MDHEN and CDR2 SYDVKM. Trimming shortened V by 7 bases and J by 10 bases, and 11 bases separated the two germline ends. This CDR3 reads CASNSGPQYF. For the CDR3, the DNA is TGTGCCAGCAATTCCGGTCCTCAGTACTTC.

The chain couples TRBV29-1 to TRBJ2-1; D not certain. Trimming took 4 bases from V and 3 from J, leaving 10 bases between them. CDR1 and CDR2 from the germline V gene are SQVTM and ANQGSEA. This CDR3 region has 13 residues. The CDR3 coding sequence is TGCAGCGTTGTGGGCAGATACTACAATGAGCAGTTCTTC. Its translation is CSVVGRYYNEQFF.

This clonotype was picked up a small number of times. The chain links TRBV5-6 to TRBJ1-2; D call uncertain. The CDR3 covers 16 residues. Germline V gene data show CDR1 as SGHDT and CDR2 as YYEEEE. V lost 0 bases, J lost 4 bases, and 16 bases lay in between. This CDR3 reads CASSLVSQPGLYGYTF. Written as DNA, the CDR3 is TGTGCCAGCAGCTTGGTTAGCCAGCCTGGACTCTATGGCTACACCTTC.

The chain links TRBV7-2 to TRBJ2-5; D is perhaps TRBD2 (6 bases). Germline CDR1 is SGHTA and CDR2 is FQGNSA. CDR3 length equals 15 residues. The V and J ends lost 2 bases and 2 bases respectively, with 12 bases between them. CDR3 residues: CASSLLRGDQETQYF. In nucleotides, the CDR3 is TGTGCCAGCAGCTTATTGCGGGGAGATCAAGAGACCCAGTACTTC.

This clonotype was detected a few times. CDR3 DNA: TGTGCCAGCTCACCACCGACCGGGGTCGAGGGGGAGCTGTTTTTT. This gives the protein CASSPPTGVEGELFF. The V gene is TRBV18, the J gene TRBJ2-2, with a possible D match to TRBD2 (5 bases). V lost 0 bases, J lost 8 bases, and 13 bases lay in between. The CDR3 consists of 15 residues. Per germline, CDR1 KGHSH and CDR2 LQKENI. Filled out from reference TRBV18 and TRBJ2-2, the complete variable domain reads NAGVMQNPRHLVRRRGQEARLRCSPMKGHSHVYWYRQLPEEGLKFMVYLQKENIIDESGMPKERFSAEFPKEGPSILRIQQVVRGDSAAYFCASSPPTGVEGELFFGEGSRLTVL.

This chain uses TRBV20-1 with TRBJ2-3; D assignment may be TRBD1 or TRBD2 (5 bases each). Looked up from germline, CDR1 is DFQATT and CDR2 is SNEGSKA (reference sequence). The CDR3 has 16 residues. V lost 6 bases to trimming and J lost 0 bases, with 19 bases between them. CDR3 region: CSAMDPGTPSTDTQYF. CDR3 DNA: TGCAGTGCCATGGACCCCGGGACCCCGAGCACAGATACGCAGTATTTT.

There are a few counts of this clonotype. The chain employs TRBV20-1 and TRBJ1-1; 8 bases map to TRBD1. V trimming: 3 bases; J trimming: 3 bases; junction bases outside the gene matches: 9. Germline V lookup: CDR1 DFQATT, CDR2 SNEGSKA (reference sequence). This CDR3 spans 15 amino acids. The CDR3 spells CSARDRVIQYTEAFF. CDR3 coding DNA: TGCAGTGCTAGGGACAGGGTAATCCAGTACACTGAAGCTTTCTTT.

A few counts support this clonotype. The V and J genes are TRBV7-7 and TRBJ1-1; D is unclear. Germline values: CDR1 SSHAT, CDR2 FNYEAQ (reference sequence). V was pared by 4 bases and J by 4 bases, with 10 bases between. The CDR3 has 13 residues. CDR3 in amino acids: CASSSTLGTEAFF. CDR3 bases: TGTGCCAGCAGCTCGACATTGGGCACTGAAGCTTTCTTT.

In regard to this clonotype: This CDR3 fails to terminate in the conserved phenylalanine or tryptophan, so it likely reflects a read error. V is TRBV5-5 and J is TRBJ2-5; no definite D call. The CDR3 runs to 14 residues. The V gene's germline CDR1 is SGHKS and CDR2 YYEKEE (reference sequence). Between the trimmed V and J ends, which lost 2 bases and 5 bases, there was a span of 13 bases. The CDR3 loop reads CASSLAAYGETQYL. In DNA form, the CDR3 reads TGTGCCAGCAGCTTAGCAGCCTACGGGGAGACCCAGTACTTA.

CDR3 loop: CASNHPVGRGTGGSEQYF. In nucleotides, the CDR3 is TGTGCCAGCAACCATCCTGTTGGGCGTGGGACAGGGGGTTCCGAGCAGTACTTC. This rearrangement joins TRBV5-6 to TRBJ2-7, with 11 bases lining up with TRBD1. CDR3 length equals 18 residues. V lost 6 bases to trimming and J lost 6 bases; unmatched junction nucleotides: 20. Per the germline V gene, CDR1 is SGHDT and CDR2 is YYEEEE.

CDR3: CASSVLGGSGNTIYF. The DNA of the CDR3 is TGTGCCAGCAGTGTGCTAGGGGGCTCTGGAAACACCATATATTTT. This chain connects TRBV2 to TRBJ1-3, with D maybe TRBD1 (6 bases). The CDR3 loop spans 15 amino acids. Germline loops: CDR1 SNHLY, CDR2 FYNNEI. Deletions cut 4 bases from V and 0 bases from J, with 10 bases between.

The chain employs TRBV29-1 and TRBJ2-2; TRBD2 aligns across 7 bases. Germline values: CDR1 SQVTM, CDR2 ANQGSEA. The CDR3 loop spans 15 amino acids. V lost 5 bases and J lost 0; bases outside the gene matches: 6. In DNA, the CDR3 is TGCAGCGTTCGGATTAGCGGGTCGAACACCGGGGAGCTGTTTTTT. Its protein product is CSVRISGSNTGELFF.

The chain has TRBV10-3 and TRBJ2-3; TRBD2 matches 8 bases. Germline trimming cut 6 bases from V and 2 bases from J; bases unmatched to any gene: 4. The CDR3 sequence is 14 residues long. Germline V gives CDR1 ENHRY, CDR2 SYGVKD. The chain's CDR3 is CAISRGLDTDTQYF. In DNA, the CDR3 is TGTGCCATCAGCCGGGGACTAGACACAGATACGCAGTATTTT.

In its sample, this clonotype was seen a few times. The rearrangement links TRBV11-2 to TRBJ2-1; the D is unclear. Germline CDR1 and CDR2: SGHAT and FQNNGV. The CDR3 extends over 13 amino acids. Trimming removed 5 bases at V and 6 bases at J, with 11 bases between. The CDR3 spells CASSPAPGNEQFF. The CDR3 nucleotides read TGTGCCAGCAGCCCAGCACCCGGCAATGAGCAGTTCTTC.

This clonotype was detected only a few times. This chain connects TRBV5-1 to TRBJ1-5; D unresolved. V lost 0 bases and J 2 bases, leaving 6 bases between the germline ends. Per the germline V gene, CDR1 is SGHRS and CDR2 is YFSETQ. CDR3 length: 14 amino acids. CDR3 residues: CASSLETGNQPQHF. The CDR3 DNA follows: TGCGCCAGCAGCTTGGAAACAGGCAATCAGCCCCAGCATTTT.

Here the CDR3 DNA reads TGTGCCAGCAGCCGGCGGGGCAGGGAAGGCGAGCAGTACTTC. Its translation: CASSRRGREGEQYF. The chain recombines TRBV5-5 with TRBJ2-7; D perhaps matches TRBD2 (6 bases). CDR3 length equals 14 residues. Per the germline V gene, CDR1 is SGHKS and CDR2 is YYEKEE (reference sequence). Trimming took 4 bases from V and 6 from J, leaving 17 bases between them.

The chain links TRBV4-2 to TRBJ2-1; tentatively, D is TRBD2 (7 bases). CDR3 length: 16 amino acids. Trimming removed 4 bases at V and 3 bases at J, with 16 bases between. Germline-derived CDR1 and CDR2 are LGHNA and YNFKEQ. The CDR3 loop reads CASSRREGGIYNEQFF. The CDR3 DNA follows: TGTGCCAGCAGCCGCAGGGAGGGGGGGATCTACAATGAGCAGTTCTTC.

The rearrangement uses TRBV5-1 and TRBJ1-2, with D possibly matching TRBD1 (6 bases). The CDR3 runs to 14 residues. From germline, CDR1 is SGHRS and CDR2 YFSETQ. Trimming pared 0 bases from V and 5 bases from J, leaving 11 bases between. In DNA form, the CDR3 reads TGCGCCAGCAGCTTGGCGGACAGCGAGTATGGCTACACCTTC. The encoded protein is CASSLADSEYGYTF.

This chain uses TRBV20-1 with TRBJ1-1; tentative D call: TRBD1 (5 bases). Trimming left V 6 bases short and J 1 base short, with 15 bases between. Germline lookup yields CDR1 DFQATT and CDR2 SNEGSKA (reference sequence). The CDR3 loop spans 14 amino acids. CDR3 DNA: TGCAGTGCGGCCCGGGGCGGAGCGAACACTGAAGCTTTCTTT. The encoded protein is CSAARGGANTEAFF.

V is TRBV24-1 and J is TRBJ2-1; D gene ambiguous. Trimming removed 4 bases from V and 0 bases from J, with 12 bases in between. The CDR3 is made up of 16 amino acids. Germline V CDR1 and CDR2: KGHDR, SFDVKD. The CDR3 here is CATSDSSPRSYNEQFF. The CDR3 coding sequence is TGTGCCACCAGTGACTCTAGTCCTCGCTCCTACAATGAGCAGTTCTTC.

The chain employs TRBV10-3 and TRBJ2-5; TRBD2 matches 8 bases. V lost 4 bases and J lost 10; bases outside the gene matches: 11. There are 14 residues in the CDR3. Per germline, CDR1 ENHRY and CDR2 SYGVKD. The CDR3 region has the DNA TGTGCCATCAGTGGCGGTAGCGGGGCTGAGGACCAGTACTTC. This translates into CAISGGSGAEDQYF.

This clonotype has more than one count but fewer than ten. The V gene is TRBV7-9, the J gene TRBJ2-6; D assignment may be TRBD1 or TRBD2 (5 bases each). The CDR3 length is 15 residues. Germline loops: CDR1 SEHNR, CDR2 FQNEAQ (reference sequence). CDR3 sequence: CGTGLGRSGANVLTF. The CDR3 nucleotides are TGTGGGACGGGGCTAGGACGCTCTGGGGCCAACGTCCTGACTTTC.